One and the same sample provided the 23 T cell receptor beta chains below, sequenced in a study of graft-versus-host responses after intestinal transplantation. These TCRs' antigens remain unknown. Generated by immunoSEQ multiplex PCR, the TCRdb table keeps only in-frame clones and is missing some. Of approximately 82,000 clones detected, roughly 93% appear once; the ten largest clones hold approximately 1%. The sequences come from unstimulated CD8+ T cells sorted from spleen or lymph node cells, collected before transplant. Source of these receptors: a human donor who was the organ donor for an intestinal transplant.

V and J are TRBV9 and TRBJ2-2; D gene unclear. Germline V gene lookup returns CDR1 SGDLS and CDR2 YYNGEE. Trimming removed 4 bases at V and 3 bases at J, with 16 bases between. The CDR3 runs 16 residues. CDR3 sequence reads: CASSLSPLQYTGELFF. The CDR3 DNA sequence: TGTGCCAGCAGCCTGTCGCCCCTGCAGTACACCGGGGAGCTGTTTTTT. The full variable domain, in which reference TRBV9 and TRBJ2-2 provide the parts outside the CDR3, is DSGVTQTPKHLITATGQRVTLRCSPRSGDLSVYWYQQSLDQGLQFLIQYYNGEERAKGNILERFSAQQFPDLHSELNLSSLELGDSALYFCASSLSPLQYTGELFFGEGSRLTVL.

V is TRBV5-1 and J is TRBJ2-7; 13 bases agree with TRBD2. The ends lost 6 bases at V and 1 base at J; junction bases unmatched: 4. This CDR3 has 15 residues. The germline V gene has CDR1 SGHRS and CDR2 YFSETQ. This CDR3 is CASKEGLAGSYEQYF. CDR3 DNA: TGCGCCAGCAAGGAGGGACTAGCGGGGTCCTACGAGCAGTACTTC.

This clone has just one count. V and J are TRBV27 and TRBJ2-2, with D tentatively TRBD2 (7 bases). Germline values: CDR1 MNHEY, CDR2 SMNVEV (reference sequence). The CDR3 is 18 residues long. V lost 2 bases and J 1 base, leaving 17 bases between the germline ends. The CDR3 nucleotides read TGTGCCAGCAGTTTACGGCCTGGGGGCGGGAGGAACACCGGGGAGCTGTTTTTT. Translated: CASSLRPGGGRNTGELFF.

The gene calls are TRBV25-1 and TRBJ2-1; possible D gene TRBD1, 5 bases. Germline V gives CDR1 MGHDK, CDR2 SYGVNS. With 3 bases removed from V and 8 bases from J, the gap between germline ends came to 8 bases. This CDR3 contains 12 residues. The CDR3 DNA follows: TGTGCCAGCAGTGATATAGGGGATGAGCAGTTCTTC. This encodes CASSDIGDEQFF.

This chain connects TRBV6-6 to TRBJ2-2; TRBD2 is a possible D gene (6 bases). Germline CDR1 is MNHNY and CDR2 is SVGAGI (reference sequence). Trimming took 1 base from V and 5 from J, leaving 8 bases between them. This CDR3 region has 14 residues. DNA for the CDR3: TGTGCCAGCAGTTACTGGGACTCTACCGGGGAGCTGTTTTTT. Translated, it gives CASSYWDSTGELFF.

The chain links TRBV15 to TRBJ1-4, with 7 bases matching TRBD1. V gave up 8 bases and J gave up 5 bases; unmatched junction bases: 8. Germline CDR1 and CDR2: LNHNV and YYDKDF (reference sequence). There are 14 residues in the CDR3. The CDR3 is CATSPTGTNEKLFF. The CDR3 bases are TGTGCCACCTCCCCGACAGGGACAAATGAAAAACTGTTTTTT.

This chain links TRBV19 with TRBJ2-5; 11 nucleotides agree with TRBD2. The CDR3 sequence is 13 residues long. Germline V CDR1 and CDR2: LNHDA, SQIVND (reference sequence). V lost 6 bases and J lost 4; bases outside the gene matches: 1. The CDR3 loop is CASRLAGGETQYF. The CDR3 DNA reads TGTGCCAGTAGGCTAGCGGGGGGAGAGACCCAGTACTTC.

Concerning this clone itself: One junction end disagrees with the germline gene, perhaps due to a read error. The chain joins TRBV28 to TRBJ1-5, with a weak D call TRBD1 (5 bases). Germline CDR1 MDHEN, CDR2 SYDVKM. The CDR3 has 14 residues. The CDR3 is CASSWTLPNRPQHF. CDR3 bases: TGTGCCAGCAGCTGGACACTTCCCAATCGGCCCCAGCATTTT.

The V and J genes are TRBV19 and TRBJ2-1; 9 bases fit TRBD2. The CDR3 consists of 14 residues. With 4 bases clipped from V and 7 bases from J, the junction kept 5 bases outside the gene matches. Germline assignment: CDR1 LNHDA and CDR2 SQIVND (reference sequence). Here the CDR3 reads CASSSGGAFNEQFF. The CDR3 bases are TGTGCCAGTAGTAGCGGGGGGGCATTTAATGAGCAGTTCTTC.

This clone was observed once. The chain links TRBV27 to TRBJ2-5, with 7 positions matching TRBD1. The J call may be wrong; the DNA end is better matched by TRBJ2-7. CDR1 and CDR2 (germline): MNHEY, SMNVEV (reference sequence). CDR3 size: 15 residues. The CDR3 region is CASRTWTGTSYEQYF. The CDR3 bases are TGTGCCAGCAGGACGTGGACAGGAACCTCCTACGAGCAGTACTTC.

The chain employs TRBV11-3 and TRBJ1-1; D is possibly TRBD1 (5 bases). The CDR3 extends over 15 amino acids. V was shortened by 2 bases and J by 0 bases, with 10 bases between the two germline ends. Germline assignment: CDR1 SGHNT and CDR2 YENEEA. The CDR3 DNA reads as TGTGCCAGCAGCTTATGGGGACTGCTGAACACTGAAGCTTTCTTT. Its translation: CASSLWGLLNTEAFF.

The rearrangement links TRBV30 to TRBJ1-2; unclear D gene. The V end lost 4 bases, the J end lost 6 bases, and 24 bases lay between the germline ends. The CDR3 consists of 16 residues. Looked up from germline, CDR1 is GTSNPN and CDR2 is SVGIG (reference sequence). Written as DNA, the CDR3 is TGTGCCTGGAACCGCTTTGTCTCCCGTTTAAGAGATGGCTACACCTTC. This sequence encodes CAWNRFVSRLRDGYTF.

The V gene is TRBV6-6, the J gene TRBJ2-7; the D gene is possibly TRBD2 (6 bases). Trimming took off 6 bases at V and 1 base at J, with 16 bases between the two ends. From germline, CDR1 is MNHNY and CDR2 SVGAGI (reference sequence). The CDR3 spans 15 residues. CDR3 sequence reads: CASSPQQGGSYEQYF. In DNA, the CDR3 is TGTGCCAGCAGCCCCCAGCAGGGAGGATCCTACGAGCAGTACTTC.

The genes are TRBV4-1 and TRBJ2-3; TRBD2 matches 10 bases. The V segment lost 0 bases and the J segment 4 bases; nucleotides outside the gene matches: 4. This CDR3 contains 16 residues. The V gene's germline CDR1 is MGHRA and CDR2 YSYEKL. CDR3 in DNA: TGCGCCAGCAGCCAAGATCCTAGCGGGAGACCAGATACGCAGTATTTT. It translates to CASSQDPSGRPDTQYF.

The chain links TRBV28 to TRBJ2-5, with 7 nucleotides matching TRBD2. This CDR3 is built from 14 residues. V gave up 7 bases and J gave up 1 base; unmatched junction bases: 6. Germline V gene data show CDR1 as MDHEN and CDR2 as SYDVKM. CDR3 sequence: CASKGSSGQETQYF. The CDR3 bases are TGTGCCAGCAAAGGGTCTAGCGGCCAAGAGACCCAGTACTTC.

The chain combines TRBV19 with TRBJ2-1, with 13 bases identical to TRBD2. V shed 5 bases, J shed 7 bases, and the junction held 2 bases outside the gene matches. This CDR3 is 14 amino acids long. Germline V CDR1 and CDR2: LNHDA, SQIVND (reference sequence). DNA of the CDR3: TGTGCCAGTAGTCCGGGACTAGCGGGAAATGAGCAGTTCTTC. This translates into CASSPGLAGNEQFF.

The chain combines TRBV6-6 with TRBJ1-2; 7 nucleotides align to TRBD1. The CDR3 loop spans 15 amino acids. With V trimmed by 6 bases and J by 5 bases, 12 bases remained unmatched. CDR1 and CDR2 (germline): MNHNY, SVGAGI (reference sequence). The CDR3, as DNA: TGTGCCAGCAGACTACTCAACCGACAGGGTTATGGCTACACCTTC. Amino acid sequence: CASRLLNRQGYGYTF.

The rearrangement links TRBV28 to TRBJ1-2; TRBD1 matches 9 bases. The CDR3 consists of 14 residues. The germline gives CDR1 MDHEN, CDR2 SYDVKM. V was pared by 2 bases and J by 8 bases, with 6 bases of the junction left unmatched. CDR3 region: CASSLEGQGPGYTF. The DNA of the CDR3 is TGTGCCAGCAGTTTAGAAGGACAGGGGCCCGGCTACACCTTC.

The chain links TRBV28 to TRBJ2-4, with D tentatively TRBD1 (6 bases). CDR3 size: 19 residues. Trimming shortened V by 4 bases and J by 0 bases, and 22 bases separated the two germline ends. In germline, CDR1 is MDHEN, CDR2 SYDVKM. The DNA of the CDR3 is TGTGCCAGCAGTTCCTTCCAGGGGTACGTTGCCCTAGCCAAAAACATTCAGTACTTC. Its translation is CASSSFQGYVALAKNIQYF.

V gene TRBV19 combines with J gene TRBJ2-5; possibly TRBD2 for D (5 bases). V lost 6 bases, J lost 0 bases, and 14 bases lay in between. Per the germline V gene, CDR1 is LNHDA and CDR2 is SQIVND (reference sequence). The CDR3 runs 15 residues. The CDR3 DNA sequence: TGTGCCAGTAGAAACCGGGATCTAAACCAAGAGACCCAGTACTTC. It encodes CASRNRDLNQETQYF.

In the case of this clone: This is likely a read error, given that the CDR3 carries no conserved phenylalanine or tryptophan at its end. No DNA is shown, since the ends of the CDR3 on it are uncertain; the CDR3 is the one TCRdb lists. This chain joins TRBV7-3 and TRBJ2-7; TRBD1 is the table's D call, not checked against the DNA. The CDR3 totals 12 residues, both ends included. Germline CDR1 reads SGHTA; CDR2 reads FQGTGA. The CDR3 reads CASSHGQGREEL.

This clone turned up a few times. The chain joins TRBV5-6 to TRBJ2-2, with 10 bases fitting TRBD2. This CDR3 is 16 amino acids long. J was trimmed by 3 bases and V by 4 bases; bases with no gene match: 6. Looked up from germline, CDR1 is SGHDT and CDR2 is YYEEEE. The CDR3 spells CASSPPLAGDTGELFF. The CDR3 nucleotides read TGTGCCAGCAGCCCCCCCCTAGCGGGGGACACCGGGGAGCTGTTTTTT. Using reference TRBV5-6 and TRBJ2-2 for the parts outside the CDR3, the full variable domain is DAGVTQSPTHLIKTRGQQVTLRCSPKSGHDTVSWYQQALGQGPQFIFQYYEEEERQRGNFPDRFSGHQFPNYSSELNVNALLLGDSALYLCASSPPLAGDTGELFFGEGSRLTVL.

The genes are TRBV18 and TRBJ2-5, with a possible D match to TRBD2 (5 bases). Per the germline V gene, CDR1 is KGHSH and CDR2 is LQKENI. The length of the CDR3 is 14 residues. Trimming took 3 bases from V and 1 from J, leaving 9 bases between them. Here the CDR3 DNA reads TGTGCCAGCTCACCGGGAGCGGTCCAAGAGACCCAGTACTTC. This sequence encodes CASSPGAVQETQYF. The variable domain in full, completed from reference TRBV18 and TRBJ2-5, reads NAGVMQNPRHLVRRRGQEARLRCSPMKGHSHVYWYRQLPEEGLKFMVYLQKENIIDESGMPKERFSAEFPKEGPSILRIQQVVRGDSAAYFCASSPGAVQETQYFGPGTRLLVL.